This T cell receptor (beta chain) is from a study of early T cells in non-severe SARS-CoV-2 infection. From the 5' RACE reads, TCRdb called clonotypes with MiXCR, one entry per CDR3 protein. This table has about 49,000 distinct CDR3 sequences, around 6% appearing once. The V gene's germline CDR1 is SGHDN and CDR2 FVKESK. CDR3 length: 17 amino acids. The J segment lost 4 bases and the V segment lost 3 bases, leaving 10 bases of the junction unmatched. This clonotype has a count of ten or more. Sequenced material: whole blood, taken at baseline. The receptor comes from an adult who was a healthcare worker with PCR-confirmed SARS-CoV-2 infection or an uninfected control (not recorded which). V and J are TRBV14 and TRBJ2-1; TRBD2 agrees at 9 bases. The CDR3 region is CASSHAPLRGGYNEQFF. The CDR3 DNA reads as TGTGCCAGCAGCCACGCACCCCTGCGGGGGGGGTACAATGAGCAGTTCTTC.